This entry is about one TCR beta chain. Sequenced by immunoSEQ multiplex PCR; TCRdb stores in-frame clones only, minus some. The sample has approximately 94,000 clones; more than 85% are singletons. The data originate from a study of siplizumab effects on memory and regulatory T cells. Unmatched junction bases numbered 5, after V lost 0 bases and J lost 3 bases. The CDR3 is 18 amino acids. CDR1 is LGHNA and CDR2 is YSLEER in the germline V gene. The receptor was derived from a human donor in good health. This chain connects TRBV4-3 to TRBJ2-2; 12 nucleotides agree with TRBD1. The sample consisted of CD4+ T cells sorted from blood. CDR3 DNA sequence: TGCGCCAGCAGCCAAGATTGGGGACAGGGGGCCCACACCGGGGAGCTGTTTTTT. It is translated as CASSQDWGQGAHTGELFF.